The clone carrying this TCR beta chain was found many times. Its antigen is as yet unknown. The entry originates in a study of blood T cells in healthy people across ages. Primers used in a second PCR of roughly 7 to 11 cycles were a sample-barcoded 5' primer and a J-beta primer mix. Every cDNA was tagged by a template-switch adaptor with 12 random nucleotides. MiXCR, applied by TCRdb to the 5' RACE reads, yields one record per CDR3 protein. Of hundreds of thousands of distinct CDR3 sequences listed, less than 35% are singletons. Peripheral blood from each donor was collected in a volume of ten milliliters. The total RNA that was extracted per sample amounted to at least 5 micrograms. Germline V gene data show CDR1 as SGHTA and CDR2 as FQGNSA. The CDR3 has 15 amino acids. V was clipped by 2 bases and J by 2 bases; unmatched bases: 0. Notes on the study in general: With unsorted PBMCs, a conclusive comparison of naive versus antigen-experienced cells was not possible.

This sequence joins TRBV7-2 and TRBJ2-7; 13 bases fit TRBD2. This clonotype was obtained from a woman over 75 in good health. Sequenced material: blood. CDR3 region: CASSLTSGGAYEQYF. The CDR3 coding sequence is TGTGCCAGCAGCTTAACTAGCGGGGGGGCCTACGAGCAGTACTTC.